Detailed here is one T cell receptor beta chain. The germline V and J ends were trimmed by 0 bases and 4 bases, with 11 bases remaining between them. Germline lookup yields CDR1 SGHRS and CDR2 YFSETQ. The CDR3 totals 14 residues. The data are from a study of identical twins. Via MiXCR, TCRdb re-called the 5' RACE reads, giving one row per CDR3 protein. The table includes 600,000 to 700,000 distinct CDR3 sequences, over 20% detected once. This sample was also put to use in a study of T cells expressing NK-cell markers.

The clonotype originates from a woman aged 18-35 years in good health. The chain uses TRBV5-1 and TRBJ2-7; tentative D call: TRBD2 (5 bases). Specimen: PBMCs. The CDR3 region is CASSLGIAMYEQYF. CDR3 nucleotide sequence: TGCGCCAGCAGCTTGGGAATAGCGATGTACGAGCAGTACTTC.